Listed below are T cell receptor beta chains from one sample, sequenced in a study of shared clonotypes between healthy human individuals. The repertoire was sequenced with immunoSEQ multiplex PCR; TCRdb's copy has only in-frame clones and lacks some. Altogether some 2.1 million clones are present, roughly 94% being singletons, with the ten largest covering about 1.1%. The sequenced sample consisted of naive CD8+ T cells sorted from blood. The receptors were sampled from a young man in good health. CDR3s leave out the opening cysteine and the closing phenylalanine or tryptophan. The order of the fields is V gene, J gene, clone size, CDR3 protein. Rows may omit the clone size; those that give it use once, few, many or a size class.

TRBV5-1,TRBJ2-1,-,ASTDEGRPHHDEQF
TRBV6-1,TRBJ2-3,-,ASSELAGVSTDTQY
TRBV4-3,TRBJ2-1,-,ASSQAPGTKHNEQF
TRBV7-8,TRBJ2-7,-,ASSPVDGRAYEQY
TRBV5-3,TRBJ2-1,-,ARSRPDRGHEQF
TRBV9,TRBJ1-5,-,ASSLGTGFNQPQH
TRBV7-9,TRBJ2-7,-,ASSFSVPGYYEQY
TRBV6-5,TRBJ2-1,once,ASSYSIKEQF
TRBV9,TRBJ1-5,-,ARTGTRRSALQPQH
TRBV6-4,TRBJ2-2,-,ASSDGPELF
TRBV6-1,TRBJ2-5,-,ASSEVWDGETQY
TRBV4-1,TRBJ2-7,-,ASSQEWDLSYEQY
TRBV2,TRBJ2-2,once,ASYGQANTGELF
TRBV4-1,TRBJ1-2,-,ASSQDVGDGYT
TRBV19,TRBJ2-7,-,ASSPGGLTYEQY
TRBV15,TRBJ2-1,-,ATSRDVRQSRYNEQF
TRBV27,TRBJ1-1,-,ASSLLSPEGGTEAF
TRBV10-3,TRBJ2-7,few,AISEGYEQY
TRBV5-6,TRBJ2-2,-,ASRSGNTGELF
TRBV11-2,TRBJ2-1,-,ASSVGHGIDNEQF
TRBV5-1,TRBJ2-7,-,ASSLAQGMVYEQY
TRBV7-2,TRBJ1-1,-,AILTGGGTEAF
TRBV6-5,TRBJ2-7,-,ASSYGTGERFYEQY
TRBV9,TRBJ2-7,-,ASSASGAAGYEQY
TRBV11-2,TRBJ1-3,-,ASSLNLAAGNTIY
TRBV10-1,TRBJ2-5,-,ASSGVGNETQY
TRBV7-9,TRBJ2-1,-,ASSLQGYNEQF
TRBV7-6,TRBJ2-6,-,ASSLGIAEAGANVLT
TRBV30,TRBJ2-7,once,AWSSGQGAHEQY
TRBV30,TRBJ2-4,-,AWSMTGDIQY
TRBV9,TRBJ2-1,-,ASSVAATWEQF
TRBV7-9,TRBJ1-2,-,ASSPYGYT
TRBV5-4,TRBJ2-5,-,ASSWEAEETQY
TRBV2,TRBJ1-6,-,ASSPLEGTWWTTALH
TRBV10-1,TRBJ2-3,-,ASSEGHGTDTQY
TRBV13,TRBJ1-1,-,ASSLGVELAF
TRBV12-5,TRBJ2-7,-,ASDNLAYEQY
TRBV6-5,TRBJ1-2,-,ASRGTGLGYT
TRBV4-1,TRBJ2-7,-,ASSHTGLDSYEQY
TRBV7-2,TRBJ2-1,-,ASSLVAGNPSDEQF
TRBV30,TRBJ1-1,-,AWSRQANTEAF
TRBV29-1,TRBJ2-7,-,SVMDSNTYEQY
TRBV19,TRBJ2-7,-,ASPPVGTSVYEQY
TRBV7-6,TRBJ1-5,-,ASSLGVNQPQH
TRBV5-4,TRBJ1-1,-,ASSFKGTGLAEAF
TRBV27,TRBJ2-7,-,ASSLIRGQHEHYEQY
TRBV19,TRBJ2-3,-,ASSPAGTSGSSTDTQY
TRBV21-1,TRBJ1-6,-,ASSFGQYNSPLH
TRBV7-8,TRBJ2-7,-,ASSSPQREQY
TRBV15,TRBJ2-7,-,ATSSTPFKGGVSYEQY
TRBV6-1,TRBJ1-1,-,ASTPGRMNTEAF
TRBV9,TRBJ2-3,-,ASSVADLSGHTQY
TRBV5-1,TRBJ1-1,-,ASSLEAHRGTEAF
TRBV7-8,TRBJ2-3,-,ASSSPGQVFDTQY
TRBV4-1,TRBJ1-4,-,ASNGATGAGNEKLF
TRBV7-9,TRBJ2-3,-,ATRRGGPFTDTQY
TRBV5-6,TRBJ2-2,-,ASSLVNTGELF
TRBV6-5,TRBJ1-4,-,ASSQQTGGDEKLF
TRBV28,TRBJ1-2,-,ASSFRTATADGYT